These 21 T cell receptor beta chains came from one sample sequenced in a study of blood T cell repertoires in COVID-19. Using immunoSEQ multiplex PCR, the repertoire was profiled, and TCRdb retains in-frame clones only, with some absent. The profile shows 200,000 to 300,000 clones, around 80% of them singletons. The specimen sequenced was peripheral blood. These TCRs come from a woman aged 80 or over with acute or convalescent COVID-19.

This clone turned up a few times. The chain employs TRBV7-6 and TRBJ2-5, with 10 bases fitting TRBD1. This CDR3 comprises 15 residues. Germline V gene lookup returns CDR1 SGHVS and CDR2 FNYEAQ. V gave up 1 base and J gave up 5 bases; unmatched junction bases: 4. CDR3: CASSLDGQGGETQYF. For the CDR3, the DNA is TGTGCCAGCAGCTTAGATGGACAGGGGGGGGAGACCCAGTACTTC.

The rearrangement joins TRBV5-1 to TRBJ1-1, with D tentatively TRBD1 (6 bases). CDR1 is SGHRS, CDR2 YFSETQ, per germline. The CDR3 is made up of 17 amino acids. V lost 4 bases to trimming and J lost 1 base, with 20 bases between them. The chain's CDR3 is CASSSIGGPGSNTEAFF. The CDR3 DNA follows: TGCGCCAGCAGCAGTATCGGGGGGCCGGGGTCGAACACTGAAGCTTTCTTT.

The genes are TRBV12-3 or TRBV12-4 and TRBJ2-7, with D possibly matching TRBD2 (6 bases). CDR3 length: 13 amino acids. Trimming took 7 bases from V and 6 from J, leaving 16 bases between them. CDR3 in DNA: TGTGCCAGCAACCGGGGAGGAACTGGCGAGCAGTACTTC. Translating gives CASNRGGTGEQYF.

This clone has a single count. CDR3 nucleotide sequence: TGTGCCAGCAGCTTGGGACAGCCGAACACTGAAGCTTTCTTT. It is translated as CASSLGQPNTEAFF. This chain connects TRBV5-6 to TRBJ1-1; D is perhaps TRBD1 (5 bases). Trimming cost V 0 bases and J 1 base, with 7 bases left between them. Germline CDR1 reads SGHDT; CDR2 reads YYEEEE. CDR3 length equals 14 residues.

The CDR3 spells CASSYSVRDRGFQAFF. The CDR3 DNA reads as TGTGCCAGCAGTTATTCCGTCCGGGACAGGGGCTTTCAGGCTTTCTTT. The chain recombines TRBV6-5 with TRBJ1-1; TRBD1 agrees at 10 bases. The CDR3 is made up of 16 amino acids. The germline V gene has CDR1 MNHEY and CDR2 SVGAGI. The ends lost 3 bases at V and 11 bases at J; junction bases unmatched: 15.

The CDR3 nucleotides read TGCGCCAGCAGCCAAGGACTAGCGGACGGTATGGCGCGATCCTACGAGCAGTACTTC. Protein: CASSQGLADGMARSYEQYF. The chain employs TRBV4-3 and TRBJ2-7; 9 nucleotides align to TRBD2. The V and J ends lost 1 base and 1 base, in that order; junction bases with no gene match: 14. This CDR3 contains 19 residues. In germline, CDR1 is LGHNA, CDR2 YSLEER.

For this clone: The junction shows a germline mismatch at one end, possibly a read error. The chain couples TRBV3-1 (or the pseudogene TRBV3-2) to TRBJ1-1, with unresolved D. Germline V CDR1 and CDR2: LGHDT, YNNKEL (reference sequence). This CDR3 spans 14 amino acids. The CDR3 sequence: CASSQTQTDAEAFF. The CDR3 bases are TGTGCCAGCAGCCAGACGCAAACAGACGCTGAGGCTTTCTTT.

J is TRBJ2-1 and V is TRBV21-1; the table names TRBD2, a call not compared with the DNA. TRBV21-1 constitutes a pseudogene. The CDR3 consists of 17 residues. CDR3 residues: CASSKVINEGSYNEQFF. For the CDR3, the DNA is TGTGCCAGCAGCAAAGTTATAAACGAGGGTTCCTACAATGAGCAGTTCTTC.

This clone has a single count. The rearrangement uses TRBV10-3 and TRBJ2-3; 8 nucleotides line up with TRBD2. Germline values: CDR1 ENHRY, CDR2 SYGVKD. Germline trimming cut 0 bases from V and 7 bases from J; bases unmatched to any gene: 3. The CDR3 extends over 14 amino acids. CDR3: CAISESGLENTQYF. CDR3 bases: TGTGCCATCAGTGAGTCGGGACTAGAGAATACGCAGTATTTT.

The chain uses TRBV28 and TRBJ1-1, with TRBD1 matching over 8 bases. The trim removed 8 bases at V and 11 bases at J, leaving 13 bases unmatched. CDR3 length: 13 residues. The germline gives CDR1 MDHEN, CDR2 SYDVKM. The CDR3 here is CASGTPGGPTAFF. In DNA, the CDR3 is TGTGCCAGCGGGACCCCAGGGGGCCCGACGGCTTTCTTT. The entire variable domain, with the rest obtained from reference TRBV28 and TRBJ1-1, is as follows: DVKVTQSSRYLVKRTGEKVFLECVQDMDHENMFWYRQDPGLGLRLIYFSYDVKMKEKGDIPEGYSVSREKKERFSLILESASTNQTSMYLCASGTPGGPTAFFGQGTRLTVV.

This sequence joins TRBV6-1 and TRBJ2-7, with a weak D call TRBD1 (6 bases). The V and J ends lost 3 bases and 7 bases respectively, with 22 bases between them. CDR3 length: 16 residues. Germline CDR1 MNHNS, CDR2 SASEGT. The CDR3 here is CASSDYLQPGAREQYF. CDR3 in DNA: TGTGCCAGCAGTGATTATCTCCAGCCAGGGGCGCGAGAGCAGTACTTC.

The sample holds a few counts of this clone. The chain has TRBV15 and TRBJ2-1; D unclear. Per the germline V gene, CDR1 is LNHNV and CDR2 is YYDKDF (reference sequence). Trimming stripped 1 base from V and 9 bases from J, with 10 bases between. The CDR3 loop spans 13 amino acids. The CDR3: CATSRVFAIEQFF. The CDR3 bases are TGTGCCACCAGCAGAGTGTTCGCTATTGAGCAGTTCTTC.

This clone was seen a single time. The chain joins TRBV7-8 to TRBJ1-2; TRBD1 agrees at 9 bases. Germline V CDR1 and CDR2: SGHVS, FQNEAQ. V dropped 2 bases and J dropped 4; count of bases not matched to a gene: 8. The CDR3 loop spans 16 amino acids. Here the CDR3 DNA reads TGTGCCAGCAGCTTAACTGGACAGGGGAAACGCTATGGCTACACCTTC. This encodes CASSLTGQGKRYGYTF.

The CDR3 DNA sequence: TGTGCCAGCAGTGACCGGGGGAGGGCCGGGGAGACCCAGTACTTC. Amino acids: CASSDRGRAGETQYF. The chain is built from TRBV2 and TRBJ2-5, with 7 bases matching TRBD2. V gave up 3 bases and J gave up 5 bases; unmatched junction bases: 9. This CDR3 comprises 15 residues. Germline values: CDR1 SNHLY, CDR2 FYNNEI.

The gene calls are TRBV6-5 and TRBJ2-2, with D unclear. From germline, CDR1 is MNHEY and CDR2 SVGAGI. This CDR3 comprises 13 residues. V was clipped by 5 bases and J by 0 bases, with 4 bases between them. CDR3 amino acids: CASSSPNTGELFF. In DNA, the CDR3 is TGTGCCAGCAGTAGCCCGAACACCGGGGAGCTGTTTTTT.

V is TRBV19 and J is TRBJ2-2; 10 nucleotides agree with TRBD2. This CDR3 has 15 amino acids. V lost 5 bases to trimming and J lost 4 bases; unmatched junction nucleotides: 4. The V gene's germline CDR1 is LNHDA and CDR2 SQIVND (reference sequence). The CDR3 nucleotides read TGTGCCAGTAGTTCACGACTAGCGGGCACCGGGGAGCTGTTTTTT. Its translation: CASSSRLAGTGELFF.

This sequence joins TRBV7-3 and TRBJ1-1; D possibly corresponds to TRBD1 (5 bases). This CDR3 is 13 amino acids long. Trimming removed 1 base from V and 11 bases from J, with 14 bases in between. The germline V gene has CDR1 SGHTA and CDR2 FQGTGA. The CDR3: CASSLSRAGVAFF. CDR3 bases: TGTGCCAGCAGCTTAAGCAGGGCCGGAGTCGCTTTCTTT.

Only one count was recorded for this clone. The chain employs TRBV19 and TRBJ2-1, with TRBD1 matching 10 bases. The CDR3 spans 14 residues. After removal of 2 bases from V and 12 bases from J, the junction contained 7 bases not matched to a gene. The V gene's germline CDR1 is LNHDA and CDR2 SQIVND (reference sequence). The CDR3 DNA reads as TGTGCCAGTAGTATATCCCGGGACAGGGGACGGCAGTTCTTC. It translates to CASSISRDRGRQFF.

This clone was seen a handful of times. This sequence joins TRBV29-1 and TRBJ1-4; 9 bases match TRBD1. This CDR3 region has 15 residues. From germline, CDR1 is SQVTM and CDR2 ANQGSEA. V trimming: 3 bases; J trimming: 7 bases; junction bases outside the gene matches: 9. CDR3 bases: TGCAGCGTTGAGATGGCGGGACAGGGTCGTGAAAAACTGTTTTTT. This gives the protein CSVEMAGQGREKLFF.

The rearrangement joins TRBV28 to TRBJ2-7, with 9 bases lining up with TRBD1. Germline V gives CDR1 MDHEN, CDR2 SYDVKM. This CDR3 contains 14 residues. The junction had 9 bases not matched to a gene; V was cut back by 6 bases and J by 6 bases. The DNA of the CDR3 is TGTGCCAGCAGCCCGGGACAGGGTGTTTCCGAGCAGTACTTC. Protein: CASSPGQGVSEQYF.

This sequence joins TRBV5-8 and TRBJ2-5; TRBD2 is a possible D gene (6 bases). Germline V gene sequence: CDR1 SGHTS, CDR2 YDEGEE. This CDR3 is built from 13 residues. Trimming removed 9 bases at V and 7 bases at J, with 19 bases between. CDR3 DNA sequence: TGTGCCACCGAAATCGGAGGGGCGCGGACCCAGTACTTC. Translated: CATEIGGARTQYF. The entire variable domain, with the rest obtained from reference TRBV5-8 and TRBJ2-5, is as follows: EAGVTQSPTHLIKTRGQQATLRCSPISGHTSVYWYQQALGLGLQFLLWYDEGEERNRGNFPPRFSGRQFPNYSSELNVNALELEDSALYLCATEIGGARTQYFGPGTRLLVL.